One T cell receptor beta chain is described in this entry. This same CDR3 is encoded by further DNA sequences in the sample. The entry originates in a study of blood T cell repertoires in COVID-19. Whole-study context: Sample material is recorded as cDNA or gDNA derived from T cells, B-cell-depleted T cells, or PBMCs.

Authors' methods: Amplification with reference gene primers provided the estimates of nucleated cell counts. The protocol was immunoSEQ multiplex PCR, while the TCRdb copy is restricted to in-frame clones and leaves out a portion. That table furnishes V, J and clone size, whereas the DNA furnished D and trimming. This table holds hundreds of thousands of clones, around 87% found once. This CDR3 is built from 13 residues. V lost 0 bases and J 6 bases, leaving 8 bases between the germline ends. CDR1 is LGHNA, CDR2 YSLEER, per germline. The chain combines TRBV4-3 with TRBJ1-1; D remains ambiguous. This receptor was taken from a woman between 50 and 59 years old who had recovered from COVID-19. The sample consisted of peripheral blood. This chain's CDR3 is CASSQDSVSEAFF. The CDR3 DNA sequence: TGCGCCAGCAGCCAAGATTCAGTCTCTGAAGCTTTCTTT.